This TCR beta chain was retrieved from a study of OX40 agonist ivuxolimab in advanced cancers. Study summary: Ivuxolimab, which patients received intravenously every 2 weeks, was dosed at 0.01 to 10 mg/kg. Study conclusions and caveats: Relative to CD4+, CD8+ T cells held more expanded clones on average. The expanded peripheral T cells' antigen specificity was not determined. Several nonresponders also turned out to have low normalized T-cell clonal expansion.

V gave up 7 bases and J gave up 4 bases; unmatched junction bases: 5. Germline values: CDR1 LNHDA, CDR2 SQIVND (reference sequence). The CDR3 has 13 amino acids. TCRdb keeps only in-frame clones here, not all; method: immunoSEQ multiplex PCR. The sample holds 60,000 to 75,000 clones, about 90% seen once. On this clone itself: Its cognate antigen is unknown.

The rearrangement uses TRBV19 and TRBJ1-2; 8 bases align to TRBD1. Sequenced here: CD4+ or CD8+ T cells sorted from blood, sampled in a trial of the OX40 agonist ivuxolimab. The sequence was collected from an adult with an advanced solid tumor such as melanoma, head and neck, liver or kidney cancer. For the CDR3, the DNA is TGTGCCAGTACCCTGACAGGGGTCTATGGCTACACCTTC. Protein: CASTLTGVYGYTF.